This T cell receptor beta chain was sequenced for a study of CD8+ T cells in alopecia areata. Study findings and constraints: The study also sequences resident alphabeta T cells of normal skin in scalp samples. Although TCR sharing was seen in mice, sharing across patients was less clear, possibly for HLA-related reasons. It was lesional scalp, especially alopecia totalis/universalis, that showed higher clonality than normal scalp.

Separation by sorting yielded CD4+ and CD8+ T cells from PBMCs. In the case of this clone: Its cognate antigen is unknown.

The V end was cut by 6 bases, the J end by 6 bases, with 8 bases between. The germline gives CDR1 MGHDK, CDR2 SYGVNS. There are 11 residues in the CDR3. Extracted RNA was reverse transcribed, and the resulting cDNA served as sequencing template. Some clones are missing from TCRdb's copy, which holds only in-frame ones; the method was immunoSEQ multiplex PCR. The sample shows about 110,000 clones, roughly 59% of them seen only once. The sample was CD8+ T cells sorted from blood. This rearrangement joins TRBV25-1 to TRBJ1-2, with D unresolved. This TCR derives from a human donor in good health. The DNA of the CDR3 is TGTGCCAGCAGACTAGGACATGGCTACACCTTC. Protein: CASRLGHGYTF.